This T cell receptor (beta chain) was sequenced in a study of cytomegalovirus exposure and HLA in healthy donors. Regarding this clone: Antigen unknown.

Findings and caveats of the study: Cytomegalovirus association was listed for 164 TCR beta chains.

Germline CDR1 reads ENHRY; CDR2 reads SYGVKD. Trimming cost V 4 bases and J 1 base; bases outside gene matches: 12. The CDR3 is 17 residues long. The study ran its PCR with 60 Vbeta and 13 Jbeta primers. Produced via immunoSEQ multiplex PCR; TCRdb's table is partial and in-frame only. This sample has about 230,000 clones; around 80% occur once, and the top ten carry around 0.44%. This sequence joins TRBV10-3 and TRBJ2-5; TRBD1 matches 7 bases. The receptor's source is a boy younger than 18 in good health and CMV-seronegative. The sample was PBMCs. This CDR3 reads CAISVSRSRTGQETQYF. DNA for the CDR3: TGTGCCATCAGTGTTTCCCGCTCCCGGACAGGCCAAGAGACCCAGTACTTC.